Following are 17 T cell receptor beta chains from one sample sequenced in a study of T cell responses to AZD1222 COVID-19 vaccine (dated by TCRdb to 2020 to 2023). Taken with the paper, the label for time point translates to: baseline before first vaccination. Library generation was performed with the immunoSEQ multiplex PCR assay. The source is immuneACCESS, and TCRdb retained only in-frame sequences with V and J called. Part of the clones is not carried over; for the studies checked, unresolved V genes explain less than half of this, and the remainder is unexplained. Across this sample there are 110,000 to 150,000 clones, with roughly 93% seen only once. The ten largest clones represent less than 6.5% of the sample. The sequences come from peripheral blood, collected on day 0 of AZD1222 vaccination. The source is an adult in good health.

The gene calls are TRBV5-1 and TRBJ2-1, with D perhaps matching TRBD2 (5 bases). The CDR3 runs 16 residues. V lost 1 base, J lost 0 bases, and 11 bases lay in between. Germline CDR1 is SGHRS and CDR2 is YFSETQ. The CDR3 region is CASSLLSGTSYNEQFF. The CDR3 nucleotides are TGCGCCAGCAGCTTGTTGAGCGGTACCTCCTACAATGAGCAGTTCTTC.

The CDR3 bases are TGCGCCAGCAGCTCCCCGGGGAGCTCCTACGAGCAGTACTTC. Its translation: CASSSPGSSYEQYF. This sequence joins TRBV5-1 and TRBJ2-7; the D gene is possibly TRBD2 (5 bases). V was shortened by 3 bases and J by 0 bases, with 10 bases between the two germline ends. The germline CDR1 and CDR2 sequences are SGHRS and YFSETQ. CDR3 size: 14 residues.

V gene TRBV5-6 combines with J gene TRBJ2-2, with D hard to call. Germline CDR1 SGHDT, CDR2 YYEEEE. The CDR3 covers 13 residues. The ends were cut back, 4 bases at V and 1 base at J, with 5 bases in the middle. CDR3 nucleotide sequence: TGTGCCAGCAGCCTACAGAACACCGGGGAGCTGTTTTTT. It yields the protein CASSLQNTGELFF.

V and J are TRBV6-5 and TRBJ1-2; 8 bases are shared with TRBD1. The CDR3 has 13 residues. Trimming at V came to 6 bases and at J to 6 bases, leaving 6 bases not matched to a gene. Germline loops: CDR1 MNHEY, CDR2 SVGAGI. The CDR3 DNA reads as TGTGCCAGCAGGCAGACAGGGGAGCATGGCTACACCTTC. Residues: CASRQTGEHGYTF.

The rearrangement uses TRBV27 and TRBJ1-4, with no clear D. The CDR3 has 14 amino acids. Germline CDR1 MNHEY, CDR2 SMNVEV (reference sequence). The V end lost 5 bases, the J end lost 5 bases, and 12 bases lay between the germline ends. Written as DNA, the CDR3 is TGTGCCAGCAGTCCGAGGCATACCAATGAAAAACTGTTTTTT. It codes for CASSPRHTNEKLFF.

This chain joins TRBV7-9 and TRBJ2-7, with 7 bases that match TRBD2. V was clipped by 5 bases and J by 1 base; unmatched bases: 20. Germline V CDR1 and CDR2: SEHNR, FQNEAQ (reference sequence). There are 19 residues in the CDR3. DNA of the CDR3: TGTGCCAGCAGCCCCTCCCCCCCAATTAGGACTAGGGTATCCTACGAGCAGTACTTC. Its translation: CASSPSPPIRTRVSYEQYF.

This clone was observed a single time. The rearrangement uses TRBV6-1 and TRBJ1-1; D is undetermined. V lost 1 base to trimming and J lost 6 bases, with 12 bases between them. Germline CDR1 reads MNHNS; CDR2 reads SASEGT. The CDR3 runs 14 residues. The CDR3 spells CASSEVGLGAEAFF. The CDR3 coding sequence is TGTGCCAGCAGTGAAGTCGGGCTTGGGGCTGAAGCTTTCTTT.

This chain connects TRBV2 to TRBJ1-5; maybe TRBD1 (5 bases). Trimming took 8 bases from V and 4 from J, leaving 12 bases between them. The V gene's germline CDR1 is SNHLY and CDR2 FYNNEI. The length of the CDR3 is 13 residues. The chain's CDR3 is CASEGGENQPQHF. The DNA of the CDR3 is TGTGCCAGCGAGGGAGGGGAAAATCAGCCCCAGCATTTT.

The table lists this clone with a few counts. The chain links TRBV7-9 to TRBJ2-5; D uncertain. The CDR3 runs 15 residues. Germline CDR1 SEHNR, CDR2 FQNEAQ (reference sequence). Trimming cost V 3 bases and J 4 bases, with 15 bases left between them. This chain's CDR3 is CASSLDASYGETQYF. Written as DNA, the CDR3 is TGTGCCAGCAGCTTGGACGCAAGCTACGGAGAGACCCAGTACTTC.

The chain recombines TRBV14 with TRBJ1-2, with D maybe TRBD1 (6 bases). Deletions cut 5 bases from V and 1 base from J, with 8 bases between. Germline CDR1 and CDR2: SGHDN and FVKESK. This CDR3 region has 13 residues. The CDR3 nucleotides are TGTGCCAGCAGCGACAGGATTAACTATGGCTACACCTTC. It encodes CASSDRINYGYTF.

The chain combines TRBV7-6 with TRBJ2-5; 14 bases are shared with TRBD2. Germline V lookup: CDR1 SGHVS, CDR2 FNYEAQ. This CDR3 has 16 amino acids. Trimming took 5 bases from V and 3 from J; bases not matched to a gene: 5. CDR3 sequence (DNA): TGTGCCAGCAGCCCCGGGACTAGCGGGAGTGAAGAGACCCAGTACTTC. It is translated as CASSPGTSGSEETQYF.

The genes are TRBV7-9 and TRBJ1-1; unclear D gene. Germline V gene data show CDR1 as SEHNR and CDR2 as FQNEAQ (reference sequence). The V and J ends lost 1 base and 1 base respectively, with 4 bases between them. CDR3 size: 13 residues. The chain's CDR3 is CASSLEGNTEAFF. The CDR3, as DNA: TGTGCCAGCAGCTTAGAAGGGAACACTGAAGCTTTCTTT.

This clone was found once. The V and J genes are TRBV10-3 and TRBJ2-5; maybe TRBD2 (6 bases). CDR1 and CDR2 from the germline V gene are ENHRY and SYGVKD. Deletions cut 3 bases from V and 5 bases from J, with 13 bases between. The CDR3 is 14 residues long. The CDR3 DNA sequence: TGTGCCATCAGTGAAGGAGGAGGGTGGGAGACCCAGTACTTC. Protein sequence: CAISEGGGWETQYF.

The chain combines TRBV10-1 with TRBJ2-1; 12 nucleotides match TRBD1. V was pared by 5 bases and J by 6 bases, with 8 bases of the junction left unmatched. Germline CDR1 and CDR2: WNHNN and SYGVQD (reference sequence). This CDR3 spans 16 amino acids. The CDR3 here is CASSYNRDRGPNEQFF. In DNA form, the CDR3 reads TGCGCCAGCAGTTACAACCGGGACAGGGGGCCCAATGAGCAGTTCTTC.

The chain uses TRBV5-6 and TRBJ2-5; D remains unclear. The CDR3 covers 13 residues. Trimming stripped 1 base from V and 0 bases from J, with 4 bases between. Germline CDR1 SGHDT, CDR2 YYEEEE. The chain's CDR3 is CASSLLNQETQYF. As DNA, the CDR3 is TGTGCCAGCAGCTTGTTAAACCAAGAGACCCAGTACTTC.

This clone was seen only a few times. The genes are TRBV7-3 and TRBJ2-1; 11 nucleotides align to TRBD2. The CDR3 has 20 amino acids. Germline assignment: CDR1 SGHTA and CDR2 FQGTGA. The junction had 20 bases not matched to a gene; V was cut back by 6 bases and J by 4 bases. DNA for the CDR3: TGTGCCAGCAGTCTACGGGACAGGGAGTTTCTAGCGGGAGGATACAATGAGCAGTTCTTC. Its protein is CASSLRDREFLAGGYNEQFF.

The chain uses TRBV5-1 and TRBJ1-4; D is possibly TRBD1 (6 bases). The germline V gene has CDR1 SGHRS and CDR2 YFSETQ. V dropped 6 bases and J dropped 5 bases, with 11 bases sitting between them. There are 13 residues in the CDR3. CDR3 residues: CASTRGGNEKLFF. The CDR3 DNA reads as TGCGCCAGCACCAGGGGTGGGAATGAAAAACTGTTTTTT.